These 12 T cell receptor beta chains came from one sample sequenced in a study of cytomegalovirus exposure and HLA in healthy donors. It was with 60 Vbeta and 13 Jbeta primers that the PCR ran. The repertoire was sequenced with immunoSEQ multiplex PCR; TCRdb's copy has only in-frame clones and lacks some. The table shows fewer than 250,000 clones, with more than 60% occurring only once. Sequenced: PBMCs. These receptors were taken from a woman aged 25 to 39 in good health and CMV-seronegative.

This clone was counted between two and nine times. The CDR3 here is CASSIPGREGYTF. CDR3 nucleotide sequence: TGTGCCAGTAGTATTCCGGGGAGGGAAGGCTACACCTTC. The V call is TRBV19, the J call TRBJ1-2; no clear D. The CDR3 spans 13 residues. Germline CDR1 is LNHDA and CDR2 is SQIVND (reference sequence). Deletions cut 3 bases from V and 8 bases from J, with 13 bases between.

The chain employs TRBV7-9 and TRBJ1-1; the match to TRBD1 covers 7 bases. V gave up 1 base and J gave up 1 base; unmatched junction bases: 9. Per the germline V gene, CDR1 is SEHNR and CDR2 is FQNEAQ (reference sequence). The CDR3 extends over 17 amino acids. The CDR3 bases are TGTGCCAGCAGCTTAGGGTATCTAGACAGGGAGAACACTGAAGCTTTCTTT. Its translation: CASSLGYLDRENTEAFF.

V is TRBV9 and J is TRBJ2-5; D possibly corresponds to TRBD1 (5 bases). The CDR3 contains 15 residues. Trimming removed 0 bases from V and 4 bases from J, with 13 bases in between. The germline gives CDR1 SGDLS, CDR2 YYNGEE. The CDR3 loop is CASSVGAGWAETQYF. The CDR3, as DNA: TGTGCCAGCAGCGTAGGGGCAGGGTGGGCAGAGACCCAGTACTTC.

The chain employs TRBV10-2 and TRBJ1-3; maybe TRBD1 (6 bases). V lost 2 bases to trimming and J lost 2 bases, with 10 bases between them. Germline CDR1 is WSHSY and CDR2 is SAAADI. The CDR3 has 15 residues. CDR3 sequence (DNA): TGCGCCAGCAGTGAGCTAACAGGGCCTGGAAACACCATATATTTT. Protein product: CASSELTGPGNTIYF.

The genes are TRBV15 and TRBJ1-2; no clear D. The V gene lost 3 bases and the J gene lost 7 bases, with 24 bases spanning the gap. This CDR3 has 17 residues. The germline CDR1 and CDR2 sequences are LNHNV and YYDKDF (reference sequence). The CDR3 nucleotides read TGTGCCACCAGCAGCCCAACAGCCAGTCTAACCGTACGTGGCTACACCTTC. It specifies CATSSPTASLTVRGYTF.

The chain couples TRBV7-6 to TRBJ2-7; TRBD1 aligns across 7 bases. There are 15 residues in the CDR3. Unmatched junction bases numbered 8, after V lost 1 base and J lost 5 bases. Germline V gene lookup returns CDR1 SGHVS and CDR2 FNYEAQ. Written as DNA, the CDR3 is TGTGCCAGCAGCTTAGTGAGAGGGGGCGGCAACGAGCAGTACTTC. Encoded protein: CASSLVRGGGNEQYF.

The J gene is TRBJ2-7, the V gene TRBV5-8, with 11 bases matching TRBD1. Germline V lookup: CDR1 SGHTS, CDR2 YDEGEE. There are 15 residues in the CDR3. Germline trimming cut 5 bases from V and 0 bases from J; bases unmatched to any gene: 4. CDR3 DNA: TGTGCCAGCAGGGGACAGGGGGGGGACTCCTACGAGCAGTACTTC. It specifies CASRGQGGDSYEQYF.

The chain recombines TRBV5-1 with TRBJ1-6; 9 bases are shared with TRBD1. CDR1 is SGHRS and CDR2 is YFSETQ in the germline V gene. This CDR3 is built from 16 residues. Germline trimming cut 0 bases from V and 10 bases from J; bases unmatched to any gene: 8. The CDR3 here is CASSLALGQGQSPLHF. In DNA, the CDR3 is TGCGCCAGCAGCTTGGCCTTGGGACAGGGACAGTCACCCCTCCACTTT.

The chain has TRBV27 and TRBJ2-3, with TRBD2 matching 10 bases. Germline CDR1 MNHEY, CDR2 SMNVEV (reference sequence). This CDR3 region has 18 residues. Unmatched junction bases numbered 8, after V lost 2 bases and J lost 0 bases. CDR3 region: CASSLLPSGGLSTDTQYF. CDR3 nucleotides: TGTGCCAGCAGTTTACTTCCTAGCGGGGGACTTAGCACAGATACGCAGTATTTT.

The chain joins TRBV27 to TRBJ2-2; possibly TRBD1 for D (6 bases). Germline CDR1 is MNHEY and CDR2 is SMNVEV (reference sequence). The CDR3 has 14 residues. Trimming took 5 bases from V and 4 from J, leaving 11 bases between them. The CDR3 region has the DNA TGTGCCAGCAGTCCGTTAGGGGGCACCGGGGAGCTGTTTTTT. It is translated as CASSPLGGTGELFF.

The V call is TRBV30, the J call TRBJ1-1; the D is unclear. Germline CDR1 and CDR2: GTSNPN and SVGIG (reference sequence). The CDR3 extends over 15 amino acids. Trimming pared 0 bases from V and 1 base from J, leaving 12 bases between. CDR3 nucleotide sequence: TGTGCCTGGAGTGTACTGAGCCGCGGGAACACTGAAGCTTTCTTT. It encodes CAWSVLSRGNTEAFF.

This chain joins TRBV6-5 and TRBJ2-6; D not certain. The germline V gene encodes CDR1 MNHEY and CDR2 SVGAGI. Between the trimmed V and J ends, which lost 6 bases and 1 base, there was a span of 7 bases. CDR3 size: 14 residues. The CDR3 sequence: CASRFLSGANVLTF. The CDR3 bases are TGTGCCAGCAGGTTCCTATCTGGGGCCAACGTCCTGACTTTC.